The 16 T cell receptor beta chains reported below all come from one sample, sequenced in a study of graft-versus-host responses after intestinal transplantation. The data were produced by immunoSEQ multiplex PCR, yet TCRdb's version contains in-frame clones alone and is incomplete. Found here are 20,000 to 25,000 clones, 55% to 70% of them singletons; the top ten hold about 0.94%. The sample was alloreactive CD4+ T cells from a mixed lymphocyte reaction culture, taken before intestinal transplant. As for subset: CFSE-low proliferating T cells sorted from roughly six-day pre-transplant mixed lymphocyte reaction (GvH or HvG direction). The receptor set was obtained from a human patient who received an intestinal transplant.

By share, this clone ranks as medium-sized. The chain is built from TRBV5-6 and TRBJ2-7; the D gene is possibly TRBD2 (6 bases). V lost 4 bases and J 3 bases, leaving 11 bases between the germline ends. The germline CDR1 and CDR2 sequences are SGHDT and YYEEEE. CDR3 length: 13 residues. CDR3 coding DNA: TGTGCCAGCAGCCGGGACTCGAACTACGAGCAGTACTTC. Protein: CASSRDSNYEQYF.

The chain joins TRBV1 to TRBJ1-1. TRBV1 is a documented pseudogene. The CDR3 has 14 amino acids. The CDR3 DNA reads TGCACCAGCAGCCCCCCTCGCGGGGACACTGAAGCTTTCTTT. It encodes CTSSPPRGDTEAFF.

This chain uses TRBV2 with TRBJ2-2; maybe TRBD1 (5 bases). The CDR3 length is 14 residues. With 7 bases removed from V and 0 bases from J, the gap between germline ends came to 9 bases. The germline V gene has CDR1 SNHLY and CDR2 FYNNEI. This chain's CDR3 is CASNRQPNTGELFF. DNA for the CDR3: TGTGCCAGCAATCGACAGCCGAACACCGGGGAGCTGTTTTTT. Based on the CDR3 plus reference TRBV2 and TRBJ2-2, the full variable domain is EPEVTQTPSHQVTQMGQEVILRCVPISNHLYFYWYRQILGQKVEFLVSFYNNEISEKSEIFDDQFSVERPDGSNFTLKIRSTKLEDSAMYFCASNRQPNTGELFFGEGSRLTVL.

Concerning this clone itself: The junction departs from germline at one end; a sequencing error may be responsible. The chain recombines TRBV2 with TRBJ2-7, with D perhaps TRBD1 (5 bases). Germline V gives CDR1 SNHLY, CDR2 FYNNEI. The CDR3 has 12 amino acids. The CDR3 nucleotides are TGTGCCAGCAGTGTTAGGTCCCTTACCCAGGGCTTC. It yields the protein CASSVRSLTQGF.

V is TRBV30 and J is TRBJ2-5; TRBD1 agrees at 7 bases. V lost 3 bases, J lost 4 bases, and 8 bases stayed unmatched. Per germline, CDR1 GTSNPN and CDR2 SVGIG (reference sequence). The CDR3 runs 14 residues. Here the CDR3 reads CAWRDTGAGETQYF. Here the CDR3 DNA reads TGTGCCTGGAGGGACACAGGGGCGGGAGAGACCCAGTACTTC.

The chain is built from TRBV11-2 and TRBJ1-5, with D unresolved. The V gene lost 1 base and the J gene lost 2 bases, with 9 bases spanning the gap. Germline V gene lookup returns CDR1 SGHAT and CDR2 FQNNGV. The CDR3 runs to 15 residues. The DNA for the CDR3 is TGTGCCAGCAGCTTAGGAGGTTACGGCAATCAGCCCCAGCATTTT. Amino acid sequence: CASSLGGYGNQPQHF.

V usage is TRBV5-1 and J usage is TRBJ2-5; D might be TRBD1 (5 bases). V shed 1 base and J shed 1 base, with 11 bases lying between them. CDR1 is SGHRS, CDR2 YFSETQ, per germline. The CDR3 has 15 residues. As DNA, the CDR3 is TGCGCCAGCAGCTTGAACTGGGGCTCCCAAGAGACCCAGTACTTC. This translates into CASSLNWGSQETQYF.

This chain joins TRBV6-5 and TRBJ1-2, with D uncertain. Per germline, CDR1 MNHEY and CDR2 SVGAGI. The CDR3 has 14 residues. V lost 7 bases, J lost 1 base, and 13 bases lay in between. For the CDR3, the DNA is TGTGCCAGCAAACTAGGACCGTTTAACTATGGCTACACCTTC. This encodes CASKLGPFNYGYTF.

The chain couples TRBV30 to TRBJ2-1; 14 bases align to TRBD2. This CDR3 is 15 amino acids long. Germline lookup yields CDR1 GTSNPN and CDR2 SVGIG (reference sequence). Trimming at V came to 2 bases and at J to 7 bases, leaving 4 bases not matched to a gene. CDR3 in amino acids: CAWSLGTSGGNEQFF. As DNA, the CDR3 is TGTGCCTGGAGTCTTGGGACTAGCGGGGGTAATGAGCAGTTCTTC.

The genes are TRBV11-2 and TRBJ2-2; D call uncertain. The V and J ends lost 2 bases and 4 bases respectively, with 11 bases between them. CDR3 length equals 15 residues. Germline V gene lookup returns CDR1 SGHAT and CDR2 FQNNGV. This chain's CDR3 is CASSLTGASTGELFF. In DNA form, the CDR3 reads TGTGCCAGCAGCTTAACCGGAGCATCCACCGGGGAGCTGTTTTTT.

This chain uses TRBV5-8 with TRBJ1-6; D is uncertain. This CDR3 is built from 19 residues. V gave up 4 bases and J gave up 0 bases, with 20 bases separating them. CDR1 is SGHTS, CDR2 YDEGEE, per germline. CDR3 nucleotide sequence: TGTGCCAGCAGCACCGAACGCCGGTTTCTAGGCTCCTATAATTCACCCCTCCACTTT. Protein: CASSTERRFLGSYNSPLHF. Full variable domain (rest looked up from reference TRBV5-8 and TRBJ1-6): EAGVTQSPTHLIKTRGQQATLRCSPISGHTSVYWYQQALGLGLQFLLWYDEGEERNRGNFPPRFSGRQFPNYSSELNVNALELEDSALYLCASSTERRFLGSYNSPLHFGNGTRLTVT.

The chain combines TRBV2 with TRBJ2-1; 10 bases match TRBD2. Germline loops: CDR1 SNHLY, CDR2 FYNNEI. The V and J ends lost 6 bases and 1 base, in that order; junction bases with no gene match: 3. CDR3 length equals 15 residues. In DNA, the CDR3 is TGTGCCAGCAGACAACTAGCGGGGTCCTACAATGAGCAGTTCTTC. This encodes CASRQLAGSYNEQFF.

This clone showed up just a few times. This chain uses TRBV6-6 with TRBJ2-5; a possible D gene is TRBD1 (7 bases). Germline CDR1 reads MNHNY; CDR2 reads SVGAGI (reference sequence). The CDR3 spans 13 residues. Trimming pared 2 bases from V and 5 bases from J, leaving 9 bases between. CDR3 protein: CASSYPGGETQYF. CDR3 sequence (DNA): TGTGCCAGCAGTTACCCAGGGGGGGAGACCCAGTACTTC.

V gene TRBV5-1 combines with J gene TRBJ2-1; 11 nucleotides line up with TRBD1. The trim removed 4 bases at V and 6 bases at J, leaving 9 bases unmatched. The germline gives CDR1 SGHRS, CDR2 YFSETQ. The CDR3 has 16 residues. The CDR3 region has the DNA TGCGCCAGCAGCCCCGGACAGGGGGCAGGGGGCAATGAGCAGTTCTTC. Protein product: CASSPGQGAGGNEQFF.

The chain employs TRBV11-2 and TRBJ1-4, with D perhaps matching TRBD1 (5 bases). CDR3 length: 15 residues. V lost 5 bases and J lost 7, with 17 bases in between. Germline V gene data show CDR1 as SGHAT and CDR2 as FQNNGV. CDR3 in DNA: TGTGCCAGCAGCCCGCTTGCGGGGGTGGGTGAAAAACTGTTTTTT. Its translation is CASSPLAGVGEKLFF.

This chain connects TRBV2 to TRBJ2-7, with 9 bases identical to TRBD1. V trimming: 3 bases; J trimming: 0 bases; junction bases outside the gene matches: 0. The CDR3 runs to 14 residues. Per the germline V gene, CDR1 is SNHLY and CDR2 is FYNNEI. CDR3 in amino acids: CASSETGGSYEQYF. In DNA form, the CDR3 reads TGTGCCAGCAGTGAGACAGGGGGCTCCTACGAGCAGTACTTC.